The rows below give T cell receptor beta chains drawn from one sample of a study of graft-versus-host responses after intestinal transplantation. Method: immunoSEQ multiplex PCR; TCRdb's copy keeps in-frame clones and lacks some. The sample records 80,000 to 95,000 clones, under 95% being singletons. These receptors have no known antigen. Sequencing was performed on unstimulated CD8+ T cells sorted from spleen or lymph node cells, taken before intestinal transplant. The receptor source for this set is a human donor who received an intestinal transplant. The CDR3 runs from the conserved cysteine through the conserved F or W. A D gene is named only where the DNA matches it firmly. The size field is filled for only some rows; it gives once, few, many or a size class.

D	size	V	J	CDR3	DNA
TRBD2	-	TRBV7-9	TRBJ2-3	CASSPSGGPDTQYF	TGTGCCAGCAGCCCTAGCGGGGGGCCAGATACGCAGTATTTT
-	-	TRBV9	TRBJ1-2	CASSPGGSLHGYTF	TGTGCCAGCAGCCCCGGCGGCAGCCTTCATGGCTACACCTTC
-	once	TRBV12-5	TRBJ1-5	CASGLEVRGNQPQHF	TGTGCTAGTGGTTTGGAGGTCAGGGGAAATCAGCCCCAGCATTTT
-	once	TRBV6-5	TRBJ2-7	CASSYSGGREQYF	TGTGCCAGCAGTTACTCAGGGGGTCGCGAGCAGTACTTC
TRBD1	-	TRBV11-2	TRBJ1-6	CASSSVPGQGVSPLHF	TGTGCCAGCAGCTCAGTACCGGGACAGGGAGTATCACCCCTCCACTTT
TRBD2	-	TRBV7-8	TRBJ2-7	CASSFSGGSYEQYF	TGTGCCAGCAGCTTTAGCGGGGGGTCCTACGAGCAGTACTTC
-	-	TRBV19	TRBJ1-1	CASSIVPQEQAFF	TGTGCCAGTAGTATAGTTCCCCAGGAACAAGCTTTCTTT
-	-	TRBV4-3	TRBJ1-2	CASSQDRLNYGYTF	TGCGCCAGCAGCCAAGACAGGTTAAACTATGGCTACACCTTC
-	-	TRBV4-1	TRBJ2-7	CASSQERDGGPYEQYF	TGCGCCAGCAGCCAAGAAAGGGACGGGGGGCCCTACGAGCAGTACTTC
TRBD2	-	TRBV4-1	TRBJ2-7	CASSQEGLALYEQYF	TGCGCCAGCAGCCAAGAGGGACTAGCCCTCTACGAGCAGTACTTC
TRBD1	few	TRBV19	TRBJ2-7	CASSSGTGFDEQYF	TGTGCCAGTAGTTCCGGGACAGGCTTCGACGAGCAGTACTTC
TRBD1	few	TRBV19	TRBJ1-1	CASRTGTGAFEAFF	TGTGCCAGTAGAACCGGGACAGGGGCGTTTGAAGCTTTCTTT
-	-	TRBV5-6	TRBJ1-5	CASSLGAASNQPQHF	TGTGCCAGCAGCTTGGGTGCGGCCTCCAATCAGCCCCAGCATTTT
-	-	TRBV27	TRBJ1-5	CASSLSAGYNQPQHF	TGTGCCAGCAGTTTATCCGCCGGGTACAATCAGCCCCAGCATTTT
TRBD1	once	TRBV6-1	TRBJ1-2	CASSEGQGVMYGYTF	TGTGCCAGCAGTGAAGGACAGGGGGTAATGTATGGCTACACCTTC
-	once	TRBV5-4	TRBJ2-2	CASSEYTLEGAPGELFF	TGTGCCAGCAGCGAATACACACTGGAGGGGGCCCCCGGGGAGCTGTTTTTT
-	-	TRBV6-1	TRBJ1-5	CASSEIRGIRQPQHF	TGTGCCAGCAGTGAGATCAGGGGTATTCGGCAGCCCCAGCATTTT
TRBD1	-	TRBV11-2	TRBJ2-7	CASSWTGPHEQYF	TGTGCCAGCAGCTGGACAGGGCCCCACGAGCAGTACTTC
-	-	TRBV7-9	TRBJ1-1	CASSLMGGNTEAFF	TGTGCCAGCAGCTTAATGGGAGGGAACACTGAAGCTTTCTTT
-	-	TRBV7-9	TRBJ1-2	CASSSPGEYGYTF	TGTGCCAGCAGCTCCCCAGGGGAGTATGGCTACACCTTC
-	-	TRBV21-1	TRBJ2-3	CASSKKGDTNSNQPQYF	TGTGCCAGCAGCAAAAAGGGGGACACTAATAGCAATCAGCCCCAGTATTTT
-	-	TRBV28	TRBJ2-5	CASNLRGVMKTQYF	TGTGCCAGCAACCTCAGGGGGGTGATGAAGACCCAGTACTTC
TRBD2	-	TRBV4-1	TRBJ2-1	CASSHPTSGGNNEQFF	TGCGCCAGCAGCCATCCGACTAGCGGGGGAAACAATGAGCAGTTCTTC
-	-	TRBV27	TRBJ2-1	CASSVGERQFF	TGTGCCAGCAGTGTAGGGGAACGGCAGTTCTTC
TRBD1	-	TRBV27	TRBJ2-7	CASSLLGGNYEQYF	TGTGCCAGCAGTTTACTAGGGGGCAACTACGAGCAGTACTTC
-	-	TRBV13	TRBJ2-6	CASSPEVGSGANVLTF	TGTGCCAGCAGCCCAGAGGTTGGCTCTGGGGCCAACGTCCTGACTTTC
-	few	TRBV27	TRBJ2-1	CASSLSLSNEQFF	TGTGCCAGCAGTCTCTCTTTGAGCAATGAGCAGTTCTTC
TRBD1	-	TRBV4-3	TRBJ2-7	CASSRSRGTGELFYEQYF	TGCGCCAGCAGCCGGTCAAGAGGGACAGGGGAACTCTTCTACGAGCAGTACTTC
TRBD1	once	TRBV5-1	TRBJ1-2	CASSLRTGRIYGYTF	TGCGCCAGCAGCTTAAGGACAGGGAGAATCTATGGCTACACCTTC